The source of this T cell receptor beta chain is a study of blood T cells in healthy people across ages (dated by TCRdb to the mid-2010s). Study-wide context: Template switching captured roughly one uniquely barcoded TCR beta cDNA molecule per two T cells in model experiments. Using deep sequencing normalized with unique cDNA molecular identifiers, the study measured how TCR beta repertoire diversity changes with age. Donors were grouped into four age groups: young (average roughly 16 years), middle-aged (39), aged (roughly 67) and long-lived (about 89). Donors of different ages were randomly distributed across sequencing lanes to avoid experimental bias. Using the same blood draw, the study looked at two additional independent replicas of 1 million unique cDNA reads for two donors, one aged 18 to 30 and the other aged 80 or older. The full study reports these points: Because the CMV infection status of the donors was unknown, age-related changes in expanded clonotypes may potentially have been confounded. There was a strong correlation between observed TCR beta diversity and the percentage of naive T cells measured by flow cytometry. Total diversity estimates from one million sequenced T cells were considered lower bounds and underestimates. The long-lived group showed more naive CD4+ T cells, fewer expanded clones and increased TCR diversity than the aged group, suggesting age selection. Conclusive comparison of naive and antigen-experienced compartments was prevented by the profiling of bulk unsorted PBMCs. Observed TCR beta diversity per million T cells fell roughly linearly with age, and a significant reduction was already apparent by age roughly 40.

Library prep was done by 5' RACE. Sequencer: Illumina HiSeq 2500. The second PCR ran for roughly 6 to 11 cycles and used a J-beta primer mix along with a sample-barcoded 5' primer. Each TCR beta cDNA molecule received a unique molecular identifier from a template-switch 5' adaptor carrying 12 random nucleotides. Each sample yielded at least 2.5 million CDR3-containing paired-end reads. The Mint cDNA synthesis kit, primed by a TRBC-specific oligonucleotide, was used to synthesize first-strand cDNA from all RNA. Following uracil-DNA glycosylase treatment, a first 18-cycle PCR with universal primers M1SS and BC2_uni_R was performed on all cDNA. The study's processing was this. Each sample was normalized by randomly selecting 1 million high-quality reads, each carrying a distinct molecular identifier. Reads with shared molecular identifiers were discarded instead of being binned into consensus sequences. MiTCR, with a Q25 quality threshold and the strictest error-elimination algorithm, was used for CDR3 identification, clonotype clustering and error correction. Lower-bound total TCR beta diversity was estimated with a nonparametric unseen species model using Euler transformation. TCRdb reprocessed the public reads (quality trimming at Q25 with fastp, clone calling with MiXCR) and kept in-frame beta chains. Every CDR3 protein is listed once, alongside the most common genes and DNA of its rows. TCRdb's processing, not the authors', yielded these V and J calls. The sample profile shows 730,000 or so distinct CDR3 sequences; around 40% of them were found once. In total, the top ten clones hold roughly 19% of the sample.

Regarding this clonotype: Its antigen remains unidentified. The sample holds no much larger clone one base away, and base qualities are not on file.

The CDR3 measures 13 amino acids from cysteine to phenylalanine. Only CDR3 DNA is held: 39 bases, read in frame from base 1. As encoded in the germline V gene, CDR1 is MGHDK while CDR2 is SYGVNS. For this chain, trimming is 7 bases at the V end and 6 bases at the J end, and the number of junction bases without a gene match is 6. The donors were some 39 Caucasian individuals from Russia, aged roughly 6 to 90 years, who were systemically healthy. Each donor gave 9 to 10 milliliters of peripheral blood, collected into EDTA-treated Vacutainer tubes. Ficoll-Paque density-gradient centrifugation was used to isolate PBMCs, with at least 6.5 million per sample. Trizol reagent was used to extract total RNA from PBMCs, with at least 5.5 micrograms per sample. For every donor, an aliquot of PBMCs went through flow cytometry to measure the percentages of naive CD45RAhigh/CD27high T cells.

Sequencing used blood. This TCR was sampled from a woman aged 60-75 years in good health. The chain is encoded by TRBV25-1 joined to TRBJ2-7, with 10 bases in between that match TRBD1. The CDR3 sequence is CASIRQGASEQYF. The base sequence is TGTGCCAGCATCCGACAGGGGGCCTCCGAGCAGTACTTC.